A single sample is the source of the 17 T cell receptor beta chains below, sequenced in a study of regulatory T cells in long-lasting Graves disease. Sequencing libraries for TCR beta were prepared with iRepertoire HTBI primers and Arm-PCR of CDR3 regions. TCRdb passed the multiplex PCR reads through MiXCR, listing each CDR3 protein once. The profile shows under 500,000 distinct CDR3 sequences, approximately 16% of them singletons. Regarding time point: newly diagnosed GD, antithyroid drugs for less than 3 months. There was RNA extracted from PBMCs, and the TCR library was made from it. This sample was shared with a second study, whose subject was T cells in Graves' hyperthyroidism and ophthalmopathy.

The material was peripheral blood mononuclear cells (PBMCs), obtained at new diagnosis, from a patient treated with antithyroid drugs. These receptors all come from a woman aged 30 to 39 with Graves disease.

This clonotype was found many times. The junction departs from germline at one end; a sequencing error may be responsible. V gene TRBV7-7 combines with J gene TRBJ2-5, with D uncertain. The CDR3 has 15 residues. Germline V CDR1 and CDR2: SSHAT, FNYEAQ (reference sequence). The CDR3 here is CASSLRRATQETQYF. The CDR3 coding sequence is TGTGCTAGCAGCTTACGTAGGGCCACCCAAGAGACCCAGTACTTC. The whole variable domain, filled in from reference TRBV7-7 and TRBJ2-5, reads GAGVSQSPRYKVTKRGQDVTLRCDPISSHATLYWYQQALGQGPEFLTYFNYEAQPDKSGLPSDRFSAERPEGSISTLTIQRTEQRDSAMYRCASSLRRATQETQYFGPGTRLLVL.

The chain joins TRBV28 to TRBJ1-2; 8 positions agree with TRBD1. The CDR3 extends over 12 amino acids. CDR1 is MDHEN and CDR2 is SYDVKM in the germline V gene. V shed 10 bases, J shed 6 bases, and the junction held 7 bases outside the gene matches. CDR3 in DNA: TGTGCCACCGACAGGGGTCTAAATGGCTACACCTTC. As protein: CATDRGLNGYTF.

A few counts support this clonotype. The chain combines TRBV29-1 with TRBJ1-3; a weak D match, TRBD1 (5 bases). CDR3 size: 13 residues. V lost 4 bases and J lost 4, with 11 bases in between. Per the germline V gene, CDR1 is SQVTM and CDR2 is ANQGSEA. CDR3 DNA: TGCAGCGTTGCGTCTGGGGCCGGAAACACCATATATTTT. Protein sequence: CSVASGAGNTIYF.

This clonotype has just a few counts. This may be a read error, as it is one base from a much larger clone. The chain joins TRBV12-3 or TRBV12-4 to TRBJ2-1; 9 bases line up with TRBD1. V was pared by 5 bases and J by 2 bases, with 7 bases of the junction left unmatched. This CDR3 has 16 amino acids. CDR3 nucleotide sequence: TGTGCCAGCAGTCCTGGGACAGGGAGCCCCTACAATGAGCAGTTCTTC. The encoded protein is CASSPGTGSPYNEQFF.

The chain combines TRBV7-9 with TRBJ2-2; either TRBD1 or TRBD2 may supply D (5 bases each). Germline V lookup: CDR1 SEHNR, CDR2 FQNEAQ (reference sequence). There are 16 residues in the CDR3. The V end lost 6 bases, the J end lost 3 bases, and 17 bases lay between the germline ends. CDR3 in amino acids: CASRRTPRGDTGELFF. For the CDR3, the DNA is TGTGCCAGCAGGAGGACACCGAGAGGGGACACCGGGGAGCTGTTTTTT.

This clonotype was detected ten times or more. J is TRBJ2-5 and V is TRBV28; 15 bases are shared with TRBD2. This CDR3 is built from 16 residues. CDR1 and CDR2 from the germline V gene are MDHEN and SYDVKM. V shed 6 bases and J 4 bases; nucleotides not matched to a gene: 6. The CDR3 nucleotides read TGTGCCAGCAGGATACCGGGACTAGCGGGAGGAGAGACCCAGTACTTC. Translating gives CASRIPGLAGGETQYF. Using reference TRBV28 and TRBJ2-5 for the parts outside the CDR3, the full variable domain is DVKVTQSSRYLVKRTGEKVFLECVQDMDHENMFWYRQDPGLGLRLIYFSYDVKMKEKGDIPEGYSVSREKKERFSLILESASTNQTSMYLCASRIPGLAGGETQYFGPGTRLLVL.

This clonotype was recorded many times. The chain recombines TRBV11-2 with TRBJ2-3; D is unclear. The CDR3 sequence is 14 residues long. Looked up from germline, CDR1 is SGHAT and CDR2 is FQNNGV. Between the trimmed V and J ends, which lost 1 base and 3 bases, there was a span of 8 bases. CDR3 residues: CASSLAFLTDTQYF. The CDR3 region has the DNA TGTGCCAGCAGCTTAGCGTTTTTGACAGATACGCAGTATTTT.

This clonotype was seen more than once but under ten times. The J gene is TRBJ1-1, the V gene TRBV5-1, with a possible D match to TRBD1 (6 bases). Trimming took 4 bases from V and 5 from J, leaving 15 bases between them. Germline CDR1 and CDR2: SGHRS and YFSETQ. There are 14 residues in the CDR3. The CDR3 bases are TGCGCCAGCAGCCCAATCGGGGGGGCAACTGAAGCTTTCTTT. It specifies CASSPIGGATEAFF.

This clonotype was seen repeatedly, ten times or more. The chain combines TRBV14 with TRBJ2-3; D may be TRBD1 (5 bases). The V gene's germline CDR1 is SGHDN and CDR2 FVKESK. The CDR3 extends over 13 amino acids. V dropped 0 bases and J dropped 4 bases, with 5 bases sitting between them. CDR3 protein: CASSQEGADTQYF. The CDR3 DNA is TGTGCCAGCAGCCAAGAAGGGGCAGATACGCAGTATTTT.

This clonotype showed up many times. The chain recombines TRBV10-1 with TRBJ2-2, with 8 bases aligning to TRBD1. This CDR3 comprises 13 residues. The germline V gene encodes CDR1 WNHNN and CDR2 SYGVQD (reference sequence). V gave up 7 bases and J gave up 3 bases; unmatched junction bases: 1. The CDR3 spells CASTDRDTGELFF. In nucleotides, the CDR3 is TGCGCCAGCACGGACAGGGACACCGGGGAGCTGTTTTTT.

Only a few counts were recorded for this clonotype. This sequence joins TRBV7-2 and TRBJ2-6, with 9 bases identical to TRBD2. The CDR3 loop spans 18 amino acids. Germline loops: CDR1 SGHTA, CDR2 FQGNSA. V trimming: 1 base; J trimming: 5 bases; junction bases outside the gene matches: 9. The CDR3 region is CASSLVGLAFFRANVLTF. CDR3 nucleotides: TGTGCCAGCAGCTTAGTGGGACTAGCTTTTTTTCGGGCCAACGTCCTGACTTTC.

This clonotype was observed many times. J is TRBJ1-1 and V is TRBV6-1; maybe TRBD1 (5 bases). CDR3 length equals 13 residues. The V gene's germline CDR1 is MNHNS and CDR2 SASEGT. V was clipped by 6 bases and J by 6 bases, with 14 bases between them. The CDR3 reads CASSPPGRPEAFF. The CDR3 DNA sequence: TGTGCCAGCAGCCCCCCAGGGAGGCCTGAAGCTTTCTTT.

This sequence joins TRBV14 and TRBJ1-3; a weak D match, TRBD1 (5 bases). V lost 2 bases, J lost 3 bases, and 14 bases lay in between. The CDR3 has 16 amino acids. The V gene's germline CDR1 is SGHDN and CDR2 FVKESK. The CDR3 sequence: CASSQLLRGFGNTIYF. The DNA for the CDR3 is TGTGCCAGCAGCCAATTATTGAGGGGCTTTGGAAACACCATATATTTT.

This clonotype was counted at least ten times. The chain carries TRBV28 and TRBJ2-5; the match to TRBD2 covers 11 bases. This CDR3 is built from 17 residues. Per germline, CDR1 MDHEN and CDR2 SYDVKM. Unmatched junction bases numbered 11, after V lost 4 bases and J lost 4 bases. This CDR3 is CASSSIVQLAGGETQYF. CDR3 nucleotide sequence: TGTGCCAGCAGTTCCATCGTCCAGCTAGCGGGGGGAGAGACCCAGTACTTC.

This clonotype has at least ten counts. V and J are TRBV28 and TRBJ2-1; 13 bases are a match to TRBD2. V lost 3 bases and J lost 9; bases outside the gene matches: 8. Per the germline V gene, CDR1 is MDHEN and CDR2 is SYDVKM. The CDR3 consists of 16 residues. The DNA of the CDR3 is TGTGCCAGCAGTTTGGGACTAGCGGGGCCCAACGGTGAGCAGTTCTTC. It is translated as CASSLGLAGPNGEQFF.

The chain uses TRBV7-9 and TRBJ2-3; the match to TRBD2 covers 7 bases. The CDR3 loop spans 14 amino acids. After removal of 3 bases from V and 6 bases from J, the junction contained 6 bases not matched to a gene. CDR1 is SEHNR and CDR2 is FQNEAQ in the germline V gene (reference sequence). The DNA of the CDR3 is TGTGCCAGCAGCTTCGGGGAGGGCCTCGATACGCAGTATTTT. It specifies CASSFGEGLDTQYF.

This clonotype came up many times. The rearrangement uses TRBV28 and TRBJ2-5; 9 bases map to TRBD2. The V segment lost 6 bases and the J segment 3 bases; nucleotides outside the gene matches: 11. The CDR3 extends over 16 amino acids. Looked up from germline, CDR1 is MDHEN and CDR2 is SYDVKM. The chain's CDR3 is CASSGSGRSLEETQYF. The CDR3 DNA sequence: TGTGCCAGCAGCGGAAGCGGGAGGAGTTTGGAAGAGACCCAGTACTTC.